Each of the 30 T cell receptor beta chains below was sequenced from the same sample in a study of patients and donors after allogeneic stem cell transplantation. In TCRdb, the RT-PCR reads were re-called with MiXCR into one record per CDR3 protein. The sample includes about 18,000 distinct CDR3 sequences, around 5.3% of them seen just once. The sample comprised blood, either unsorted or a sorted T cell fraction (not recorded which). These receptors were obtained from a human donor who was either an allogeneic HSCT recipient or a stem cell or donor lymphocyte infusion donor (not recorded which). It is not recorded whose cells these are; they may come from a transplant donor.

The gene calls are TRBV5-8 and TRBJ2-3; 8 bases map to TRBD1. V dropped 0 bases and J dropped 0; count of bases not matched to a gene: 3. The CDR3 consists of 16 residues. Germline CDR1 is SGHTS and CDR2 is YDEGEE. The CDR3 region is CASSLGRGQSTDTQYF. CDR3 bases: TGTGCCAGCAGCTTGGGCAGGGGGCAAAGCACAGATACGCAGTATTTT.

This clonotype was picked up many times. This sequence joins TRBV7-9 and TRBJ2-3, with D possibly matching TRBD1 (7 bases). The CDR3 has 15 residues. V lost 6 bases and J 10 bases, leaving 23 bases between the germline ends. The germline CDR1 and CDR2 sequences are SEHNR and FQNEAQ (reference sequence). CDR3 bases: TGTGCCAGCAGGGAGCGACAGGGACCCGGGGGATCGCAGTATTTT. Its protein product is CASRERQGPGGSQYF.

This clonotype is medium-sized in the sample. The chain uses TRBV27 and TRBJ2-1, with 8 bases fitting TRBD1. This CDR3 spans 14 amino acids. J lost 6 bases, V lost 3 bases, and 4 bases had no gene match. Germline assignment: CDR1 MNHEY and CDR2 SMNVEV (reference sequence). This CDR3 reads CASSLRQGSNEQFF. The DNA of the CDR3 is TGTGCCAGCAGTTTGAGACAGGGGTCCAATGAGCAGTTCTTC.

This clonotype was observed at least ten times. The chain is built from TRBV6-1 and TRBJ1-2, with 9 bases that match TRBD1. This CDR3 region has 13 residues. J gave up 4 bases and V 10 bases, and 7 bases lay outside the gene matches. Germline V gene data show CDR1 as MNHNS and CDR2 as SASEGT. The CDR3 reads CATNRGRGYGYTF. The CDR3, as DNA: TGTGCCACCAACAGGGGGCGCGGCTATGGCTACACCTTC.

This clonotype was observed many times. V and J are TRBV3-1 and TRBJ2-5; TRBD2 matches 8 bases. The ends lost 5 bases at V and 1 base at J; junction bases unmatched: 9. This CDR3 contains 16 residues. Germline V gene sequence: CDR1 LGHDT, CDR2 YNNKEL (reference sequence). This chain's CDR3 is CASSSRGAGAQETQYF. The CDR3 DNA reads as TGTGCCAGCAGCTCTCGGGGAGCGGGGGCCCAAGAGACCCAGTACTTC.

This clonotype was seen at least ten times. This sequence joins TRBV27 and TRBJ2-1, with 7 bases fitting TRBD2. Trimming removed 2 bases from V and 3 bases from J; junction bases left unmatched: 4. The CDR3 runs to 15 residues. The V gene's germline CDR1 is MNHEY and CDR2 SMNVEV (reference sequence). Here the CDR3 reads CASSLRGDRYNEQFF. CDR3 sequence (DNA): TGTGCCAGCAGTTTACGGGGGGACCGCTACAATGAGCAGTTCTTC.

Ten or more counts support this clonotype. V and J are TRBV7-9 and TRBJ1-2; D ambiguous. Trimming cost V 1 base and J 0 bases, with 3 bases left between them. Germline CDR1 is SEHNR and CDR2 is FQNEAQ (reference sequence). The CDR3 runs 13 residues. For the CDR3, the DNA is TGTGCCAGCAGCTTAGTTCCTAACTATGGCTACACCTTC. It translates to CASSLVPNYGYTF.

There are many counts of this clonotype. V usage is TRBV7-2 and J usage is TRBJ1-6; TRBD1 is a possible D gene (5 bases). This CDR3 has 15 residues. The V gene lost 2 bases and the J gene lost 9 bases, with 14 bases spanning the gap. Germline CDR1 is SGHTA and CDR2 is FQGNSA. The CDR3 region has the DNA TGTGCCAGCAGCTTATCGACAGCCATGGGTTCACCCCTCCACTTT. It codes for CASSLSTAMGSPLHF.

This clonotype was observed many times. The CDR3 region is CATHSTEAFF. CDR3 bases: TGTGCCACTCATTCCACTGAAGCTTTCTTT. The chain joins TRBV19 to TRBJ1-1; D not resolved. This CDR3 is built from 10 residues. With 10 bases removed from V and 4 bases from J, the gap between germline ends came to 7 bases. CDR1 is LNHDA, CDR2 SQIVND, per germline (reference sequence). The complete variable domain, with remaining parts taken from reference TRBV19 and TRBJ1-1, reads DGGITQSPKYLFRKEGQNVTLSCEQNLNHDAMYWYRQDPGQGLRLIYYSQIVNDFQKGDIAEGYSVSREKKESFPLTVTSAQKNPTAFYLCATHSTEAFFGQGTRLTVV.

This clonotype was seen at least ten times. The V call is TRBV28, the J call TRBJ1-4; 7 bases map to TRBD1. This CDR3 spans 15 amino acids. V lost 1 base to trimming and J lost 10 bases; unmatched junction nucleotides: 9. The germline V gene encodes CDR1 MDHEN and CDR2 SYDVKM. The CDR3 region is CASSLLTGTSLKLFF. The CDR3, as DNA: TGTGCCAGCAGTTTATTGACAGGGACCTCTTTAAAACTGTTTTTT.

The chain has TRBV4-1 and TRBJ2-1; D is undetermined. Per the germline V gene, CDR1 is MGHRA and CDR2 is YSYEKL. The CDR3 loop spans 17 amino acids. V was trimmed by 0 bases and J by 9 bases, leaving 21 bases between them. In nucleotides, the CDR3 is TGCGCCAGCAGCCAAGAAATGGGCGGCTGCCTCTGGGGTGAGCAGTTCTTC. It yields the protein CASSQEMGGCLWGEQFF.

This clonotype has ten or more counts. The CDR3 DNA follows: TGCAGTGCTAGAGATATAGCGGGAGGACGAAATGAGCAGTTCTTC. It encodes CSARDIAGGRNEQFF. The V call is TRBV20-1, the J call TRBJ2-1, with 10 nucleotides matching TRBD2. V lost 0 bases, J lost 7 bases, and 6 bases stayed unmatched. The CDR3 loop spans 15 amino acids. Per germline, CDR1 DFQATT and CDR2 SNEGSKA (reference sequence).

The V gene is TRBV7-2, the J gene TRBJ1-5; possible D gene TRBD1, 5 bases. The V end was cut by 4 bases, the J end by 3 bases, with 13 bases between. This CDR3 has 15 amino acids. Germline V CDR1 and CDR2: SGHTA, FQGNSA. CDR3 in amino acids: CASSSLGRLNQPQHF. Here the CDR3 DNA reads TGTGCCAGCAGCTCCCTGGGACGTCTCAATCAGCCCCAGCATTTT.

The table lists this clonotype with many counts. The chain is built from TRBV20-1 and TRBJ1-1; a weak D match, TRBD1 (5 bases). CDR3 size: 13 residues. V was clipped by 5 bases and J by 3 bases, with 13 bases between them. Germline-derived CDR1 and CDR2 are DFQATT and SNEGSKA (reference sequence). The CDR3 nucleotides are TGCAGTGCTCCCCGGGGCCCGGACACTGAAGCTTTCTTT. It encodes CSAPRGPDTEAFF.

V is TRBV28 and J is TRBJ2-2; 8 bases are shared with TRBD2. The ends lost 2 bases at V and 7 bases at J; junction bases unmatched: 9. Per germline, CDR1 MDHEN and CDR2 SYDVKM. The CDR3 length is 16 residues. The CDR3 loop reads CASSLDGLAGNGELFF. As DNA, the CDR3 is TGTGCCAGCAGTTTAGATGGCCTAGCGGGTAACGGGGAGCTGTTTTTT.

This clonotype is medium-sized (0.01 to 0.1%). The chain has TRBV5-1 and TRBJ2-5, with 10 bases identical to TRBD1. The length of the CDR3 is 15 residues. The germline gives CDR1 SGHRS, CDR2 YFSETQ. Trimming at V came to 4 bases and at J to 5 bases, leaving 8 bases not matched to a gene. In nucleotides, the CDR3 is TGCGCCAGCAGCCTACAGGGACAGGGGTTTGAGACCCAGTACTTC. It yields the protein CASSLQGQGFETQYF.

This clonotype was seen repeatedly, ten times or more. The genes are TRBV3-1 and TRBJ1-6; maybe TRBD1 (5 bases). CDR1 is LGHDT and CDR2 is YNNKEL in the germline V gene (reference sequence). The V gene lost 8 bases and the J gene lost 0 bases, with 11 bases spanning the gap. The CDR3 extends over 15 amino acids. CDR3 in DNA: TGTGCCAGCCACAGGTCGAGCTCCTATAATTCACCCCTCCACTTT. Its translation: CASHRSSSYNSPLHF.

This clonotype has at least ten counts. The J gene is TRBJ2-7, the V gene TRBV6-1; 10 bases fit TRBD1. Germline V gives CDR1 MNHNS, CDR2 SASEGT. The CDR3 extends over 14 amino acids. The V and J ends lost 6 bases and 2 bases, in that order; junction bases with no gene match: 4. CDR3 protein: CASRRQGAAYEQYF. CDR3 bases: TGTGCCAGCAGAAGACAGGGGGCAGCCTACGAGCAGTACTTC.

This clonotype turned up a few times. This chain links TRBV20-1 with TRBJ1-6; D is uncertain. V lost 5 bases to trimming and J lost 7 bases, with 15 bases between them. CDR1 is DFQATT, CDR2 SNEGSKA, per germline (reference sequence). This CDR3 contains 14 residues. The CDR3 DNA follows: TGCAGTGCTTACACTATGGGTGGCAATTCACCCCTCCACTTT. Translated, it gives CSAYTMGGNSPLHF.

At least ten counts were recorded for this clonotype. V is TRBV7-9 and J is TRBJ1-1; D unclear. The germline V gene has CDR1 SEHNR and CDR2 FQNEAQ (reference sequence). The CDR3 contains 12 residues. V was pared by 5 bases and J by 2 bases, with 6 bases between. Here the CDR3 DNA reads TGTGCCAGCAGCCGCAGCAACACTGAAGCTTTCTTT. Residues: CASSRSNTEAFF.

There are many counts of this clonotype. The chain is built from TRBV5-4 and TRBJ2-5; TRBD2 matches at 14 bases. The CDR3 is made up of 14 amino acids. J was trimmed by 10 bases and V by 0 bases; bases with no gene match: 2. Germline loops: CDR1 SGHNT, CDR2 YYREEE (reference sequence). CDR3 DNA: TGTGCCAGCAGCTTGGGGGGACTAGCGGGAGTCCAGTACTTC. This gives the protein CASSLGGLAGVQYF.

At least ten counts were recorded for this clonotype. V usage is TRBV20-1 and J usage is TRBJ2-7; TRBD2 might be the D (6 bases). The length of the CDR3 is 17 residues. Germline V gene sequence: CDR1 DFQATT, CDR2 SNEGSKA (reference sequence). The V end lost 0 bases, the J end lost 6 bases, and 24 bases lay between the germline ends. The CDR3 spells CSARDLSARDWKGEQYF. For the CDR3, the DNA is TGCAGTGCTAGAGATTTATCCGCCCGGGACTGGAAGGGCGAGCAGTACTTC.

By proportion, this clonotype is medium-sized. This chain connects TRBV27 to TRBJ2-7, with 7 positions matching TRBD2. The CDR3 contains 15 residues. Germline CDR1 is MNHEY and CDR2 is SMNVEV (reference sequence). V was pared by 7 bases and J by 1 base, with 10 bases of the junction left unmatched. CDR3 loop: CASTPGEGLSYEQYF. The CDR3 DNA reads TGTGCCAGCACCCCGGGGGAGGGGCTTTCCTACGAGCAGTACTTC.

The chain recombines TRBV9 with TRBJ1-3, with D unresolved. Trimming removed 1 base from V and 8 bases from J, with 7 bases in between. Germline values: CDR1 SGDLS, CDR2 YYNGEE. CDR3 size: 12 residues. CDR3 DNA: TGTGCCAGCAGCGTATACGCTCACACCATATATTTT. Translating gives CASSVYAHTIYF. The full variable domain, in which reference TRBV9 and TRBJ1-3 provide the parts outside the CDR3, is DSGVTQTPKHLITATGQRVTLRCSPRSGDLSVYWYQQSLDQGLQFLIQYYNGEERAKGNILERFSAQQFPDLHSELNLSSLELGDSALYFCASSVYAHTIYFGEGSWLTVV.

This clonotype was detected ten times or more. The chain uses TRBV4-1 and TRBJ1-1; maybe TRBD1 (6 bases). V lost 0 bases and J lost 3, with 14 bases in between. This CDR3 is 16 amino acids long. CDR1 MGHRA and CDR2 YSYEKL come from the germline V gene. The CDR3 loop is CASSQDRGGWYTEAFF. The CDR3 nucleotides are TGCGCCAGCAGCCAAGACAGGGGAGGATGGTACACTGAAGCTTTCTTT.

This clonotype was counted ten times or more. The V call is TRBV5-1, the J call TRBJ2-1, with 7 bases that match TRBD2. Germline lookup yields CDR1 SGHRS and CDR2 YFSETQ. The CDR3 loop spans 15 amino acids. Trimming removed 2 bases from V and 0 bases from J; junction bases left unmatched: 2. The CDR3 bases are TGCGCCAGCAGCTTCATAGCGGGCTCCTACAATGAGCAGTTCTTC. Encoded protein: CASSFIAGSYNEQFF. The variable domain in full, with the rest retrieved from reference TRBV5-1 and TRBJ2-1, is KAGVTQTPRYLIKTRGQQVTLSCSPISGHRSVSWYQQTPGQGLQFLFEYFSETQRNKGNFPGRFSGRQFSNSRSEMNVSTLELGDSALYLCASSFIAGSYNEQFFGPGTRLTVL.

This clonotype was counted ten times or more. CDR3 DNA: TGTGCCAGCAGTCCCGGACAGGGAGCGGGATCGTTCACAGATACGCAGTATTTT. Amino acid sequence: CASSPGQGAGSFTDTQYF. The J gene is TRBJ2-3, the V gene TRBV6-1, with D maybe TRBD1 (8 bases). V was pared by 5 bases and J by 2 bases, with 23 bases between. CDR3 length: 18 amino acids. Germline CDR1 is MNHNS and CDR2 is SASEGT.

This chain uses TRBV7-3 with TRBJ2-7; a weak D match, TRBD1 (6 bases). The length of the CDR3 is 15 residues. Trimming removed 2 bases from V and 4 bases from J, with 15 bases in between. In germline, CDR1 is SGHTA, CDR2 FQGTGA. The CDR3 region is CASSLEKGGQYEQYF. CDR3 nucleotide sequence: TGTGCCAGCAGCTTAGAGAAAGGGGGACAATACGAGCAGTACTTC.

This clonotype was counted only a few times. The chain has TRBV11-3 and TRBJ2-3; 8 bases agree with TRBD2. Germline-derived CDR1 and CDR2 are SGHNT and YENEEA. Trimming took 5 bases from V and 4 from J; bases not matched to a gene: 8. The CDR3 is 15 amino acids. The CDR3 loop reads CASSPNSGAADTQYF. CDR3 sequence (DNA): TGTGCCAGCAGCCCGAATAGCGGGGCCGCAGATACGCAGTATTTT.

This clonotype was seen more than once but under ten times. J is TRBJ1-2 and V is TRBV3-1; no firm D call. The V end lost 0 bases, the J end lost 4 bases, and 9 bases lay between the germline ends. Germline CDR1 LGHDT, CDR2 YNNKEL (reference sequence). The length of the CDR3 is 14 residues. The CDR3 nucleotides read TGTGCCAGCAGCCAAGAGGTCGGGATCTATGGCTACACCTTC. Translating it yields CASSQEVGIYGYTF.